This TCR beta chain appears in the sequencing data of a study of tumor-infiltrating lymphocytes in localized non-small cell lung cancer. Background on the study: From each patient, both tumor and uninvolved lung, non-adjacent to tumor, were sampled. Study results and limitations: Immunotypes IM1 and IM2 had similar TCR-derived T-cell fractions. Available tissue quantity limited TCR sequencing to a patient subset.

Remarks on this clone: Antigen: not known.

Measured with immunoSEQ multiplex PCR; TCRdb has only the in-frame clones, and not every one. Altogether about 9,900 clones are present, under 85% being singletons, with the ten largest covering less than 25%. The CDR3 consists of 14 residues. Germline lookup yields CDR1 KGHSH and CDR2 LQKENI. V was pared by 0 bases and J by 2 bases, with 6 bases between. The origin of this receptor is a human donor with non-small cell lung cancer. Sequenced: lung tumor tissue. The rearrangement uses TRBV18 and TRBJ2-3; D not resolved. The CDR3 reads CASSPPTYTDTQYF. The CDR3 DNA reads as TGTGCCAGCTCACCACCAACGTACACAGATACGCAGTATTTT.